The entry that follows covers one TCR beta chain sequence. Unique molecular identifiers were incorporated when the TCRbeta library was constructed. TCRdb recomputed calls from the PCR reads with MiXCR, one row per CDR3 protein. The sample includes about 610,000 distinct CDR3 sequences, about 10% seen only once; the top ten take 4%. These data are taken from a study of T-cell reconstitution after alpha-beta-depleted transplantation in children. Germline V CDR1 and CDR2: MRHNA, SNTAGT. V was clipped by 7 bases and J by 3 bases, with 22 bases between them. This CDR3 is built from 16 residues. The sequence derives from a human donor who donated a stem cell graft to a child with acute myeloid leukemia. This chain links TRBV6-4 with TRBJ2-7, with a weak D call TRBD1 (6 bases). The sequenced sample was PBMCs from the stem cell graft donor, obtained from the stem cell graft. The CDR3 reads CASTGTRYKWIYEQYF. As DNA, the CDR3 is TGTGCCAGCACTGGGACACGCTATAAGTGGATCTACGAGCAGTACTTC.